This TCR beta chain derives from a study of blood T cells in healthy people across ages. The study's findings and limits: Nothing was known about donor CMV status, and this possibly confounded expanded clonotype changes. The long-lived group displayed more naive CD4+ cells, plus higher diversity, than the aged donors did.

Sample-barcoded 5' priming and a J-beta primer mix drove a second PCR of about 7 to 11 cycles. TCRdb redid the calling of the 5' RACE reads with MiXCR, one entry per CDR3 protein. This sample yields hundreds of thousands of distinct CDR3 sequences, of which more than 45% are seen a single time; approximately 12% belongs to the top ten. The CDR3 is 16 residues long. Unmatched junction bases numbered 16, after V lost 7 bases and J lost 7 bases. CDR1 is MNHEY and CDR2 is SMNVEV in the germline V gene (reference sequence). As concerns this clonotype: The antigen is undetermined.

This TCR derives from a woman older than 75 in good health. V usage is TRBV27 and J usage is TRBJ2-1; 7 bases are a match to TRBD2. Sequenced sample: blood. CDR3 DNA sequence: TGTGCCAGCACCGTTTATCAAGGGAGGGTTGGAAATGAGCAGTTCTTC. Its translation is CASTVYQGRVGNEQFF.